The 13 T cell receptor beta chains below all came from one sample that was sequenced in a study of T cell changes during pregnancy in multiple sclerosis (dated by TCRdb to the late 2010s). The library was prepared using the immunoSEQ multiplex PCR assay. This immuneACCESS table, as held by TCRdb, lists in-frame sequences with V and J called but not all clones. Of the missing ones, under half trace to an unresolved V gene in checked studies; the others have no known cause. The sample has roughly 18,000 clones on record, 84% of them singletons. Of the sample, over 8% is held by the ten largest clones. This specimen consisted of CD8+ T cells from peripheral blood mononuclear cells, obtained in the second trimester of pregnancy. Receptor source: a female donor in good health, enrolled as a control in a pregnancy study.

The gene calls are TRBV5-1 and TRBJ1-2; possible D gene TRBD1, 5 bases. Trimming removed 2 bases from V and 8 bases from J, with 10 bases in between. This CDR3 comprises 12 residues. The germline CDR1 and CDR2 sequences are SGHRS and YFSETQ. Written as DNA, the CDR3 is TGCGCCAGCAGCTTTCAGGGCGGAGGCTACACCTTC. The encoded protein is CASSFQGGGYTF.

The chain couples TRBV10-3 to TRBJ2-7; TRBD2 is a possible D gene (5 bases). The V and J ends lost 9 bases and 0 bases respectively, with 9 bases between them. The length of the CDR3 is 12 residues. Germline V gives CDR1 ENHRY, CDR2 SYGVKD. The CDR3 nucleotides read TGTGCCATTAGCGAAAGCTCCTACGAGCAGTACTTC. As protein: CAISESSYEQYF.

This sequence joins TRBV11-2 and TRBJ2-3; TRBD2 aligns across 8 bases. The CDR3 is 15 residues long. The junction had 3 bases not matched to a gene; V was cut back by 1 base and J by 3 bases. CDR1 SGHAT and CDR2 FQNNGV come from the germline V gene. In DNA form, the CDR3 reads TGTGCCAGCAGCTTAGTTAGCGGGGCAACAGATACGCAGTATTTT. Protein: CASSLVSGATDTQYF. Combining the CDR3 with reference TRBV11-2 and TRBJ2-3 gives the whole variable domain EAGVAQSPRYKIIEKRQSVAFWCNPISGHATLYWYQQILGQGPKLLIQFQNNGVVDDSQLPKDRFSAERLKGVDSTLKIQPAKLEDSAVYLCASSLVSGATDTQYFGPGTRLTVL.

This CDR3 reads CASKDKWGGEQYF. The CDR3 nucleotides read TGTGCCAGCAAAGACAAGTGGGGGGGGGAGCAGTACTTC. The chain is built from TRBV2 and TRBJ2-7, with TRBD2 identical over 7 bases. CDR1 is SNHLY and CDR2 is FYNNEI in the germline V gene. With V trimmed by 7 bases and J by 7 bases, 10 bases remained unmatched. The CDR3 consists of 13 residues.

The chain carries TRBV10-3 and TRBJ2-1; TRBD2 aligns across 10 bases. The V segment lost 6 bases and the J segment 6 bases; nucleotides outside the gene matches: 17. This CDR3 has 18 amino acids. CDR1 and CDR2 from the germline V gene are ENHRY and SYGVKD. The CDR3 DNA reads as TGTGCCATCAGCGGGAACTCTAGACCGGGACTAGCGTTCAATGAGCAGTTCTTC. Translation: CAISGNSRPGLAFNEQFF.

The rearrangement joins TRBV11-2 to TRBJ1-6; D may be TRBD1 (6 bases). V dropped 0 bases and J dropped 6 bases, with 15 bases sitting between them. Germline values: CDR1 SGHAT, CDR2 FQNNGV. This CDR3 has 17 amino acids. The CDR3 region is CASSLDGRGGGNSPLHF. The CDR3 nucleotides read TGTGCCAGCAGCTTAGATGGCCGTGGGGGCGGTAATTCACCCCTCCACTTT.

This clone showed up just once. This chain uses TRBV14 with TRBJ1-2; TRBD1 matches at 7 bases. This CDR3 is built from 15 residues. J gave up 6 bases and V 0 bases, and 7 bases lay outside the gene matches. In germline, CDR1 is SGHDN, CDR2 FVKESK. CDR3 sequence reads: CASSQDLGTADGYTF. The CDR3 bases are TGTGCCAGCAGCCAAGATCTTGGGACAGCCGATGGCTACACCTTC.

The V call is TRBV5-1, the J call TRBJ1-1; D is undetermined. Trimming removed 4 bases at V and 2 bases at J, with 9 bases between. CDR1 and CDR2 (germline): SGHRS, YFSETQ. The CDR3 extends over 13 amino acids. CDR3 bases: TGCGCCAGCAGCCCCCGGGAAAACACTGAAGCTTTCTTT. This encodes CASSPRENTEAFF.

V gene TRBV6-5 combines with J gene TRBJ2-5; D possibly corresponds to TRBD2 (5 bases). CDR1 and CDR2 (germline): MNHEY, SVGAGI. This CDR3 comprises 13 residues. Trimming cost V 11 bases and J 2 bases, with 15 bases left between them. The CDR3 is CASGGQEQETQYF. CDR3 DNA sequence: TGTGCCTCGGGCGGGCAGGAACAAGAGACCCAGTACTTC.

This clone was seen a handful of times. The J gene is TRBJ2-2, the V gene TRBV15; D possibly corresponds to TRBD1 (6 bases). Per germline, CDR1 LNHNV and CDR2 YYDKDF (reference sequence). Between the trimmed V and J ends, which lost 7 bases and 5 bases, there was a span of 8 bases. CDR3 length: 12 amino acids. DNA for the CDR3: TGTGCCACCATTACAGGGACCGGGGAGCTGTTTTTT. Its translation is CATITGTGELFF.

This clone showed up just once. V gene TRBV5-6 combines with J gene TRBJ2-6; tentatively, D is TRBD1 (5 bases). V lost 2 bases and J 0 bases, leaving 15 bases between the germline ends. Germline lookup yields CDR1 SGHDT and CDR2 YYEEEE. The CDR3 loop spans 18 amino acids. CDR3 loop: CASSFGRTRYSGANVLTF. The CDR3 nucleotides are TGTGCCAGCAGCTTCGGCCGGACACGGTACTCTGGGGCCAACGTCCTGACTTTC.

This chain links TRBV30 with TRBJ1-5; possible D gene TRBD1, 5 bases. CDR1 is GTSNPN and CDR2 is SVGIG in the germline V gene (reference sequence). CDR3 length equals 13 residues. V lost 8 bases and J 3 bases, leaving 14 bases between the germline ends. The CDR3 DNA reads as TGTGCCCATCTCAGGGTATTCAATCAGCCCCAGCATTTT. It translates to CAHLRVFNQPQHF.

The chain has TRBV6-5 and TRBJ2-7; D unclear. This CDR3 region has 11 residues. CDR1 is MNHEY, CDR2 SVGAGI, per germline. Trimming took off 6 bases at V and 1 base at J, with 4 bases between the two ends. CDR3 loop: CASRSSYEQYF. In DNA form, the CDR3 reads TGTGCCAGCAGGTCGTCCTACGAGCAGTACTTC.